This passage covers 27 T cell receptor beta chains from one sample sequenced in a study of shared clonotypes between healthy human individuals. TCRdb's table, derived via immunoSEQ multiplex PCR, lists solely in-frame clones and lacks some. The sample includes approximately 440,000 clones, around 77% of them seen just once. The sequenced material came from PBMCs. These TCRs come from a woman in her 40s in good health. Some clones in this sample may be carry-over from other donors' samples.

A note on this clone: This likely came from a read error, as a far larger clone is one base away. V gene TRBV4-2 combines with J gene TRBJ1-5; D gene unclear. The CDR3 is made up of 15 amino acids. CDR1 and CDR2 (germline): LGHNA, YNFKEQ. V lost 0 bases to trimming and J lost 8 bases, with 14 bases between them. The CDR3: CASSQDQRFGEPQHF. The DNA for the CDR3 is TGTGCCAGCAGCCAAGATCAGAGGTTTGGGGAGCCCCAGCATTTT.

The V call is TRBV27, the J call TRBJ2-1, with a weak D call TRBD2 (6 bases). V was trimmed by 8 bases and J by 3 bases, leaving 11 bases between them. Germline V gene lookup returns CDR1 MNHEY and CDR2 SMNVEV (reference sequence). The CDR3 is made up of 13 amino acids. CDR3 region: CASRLASYNEQFF. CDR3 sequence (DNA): TGTGCCAGCCGGCTAGCGAGCTACAATGAGCAGTTCTTC.

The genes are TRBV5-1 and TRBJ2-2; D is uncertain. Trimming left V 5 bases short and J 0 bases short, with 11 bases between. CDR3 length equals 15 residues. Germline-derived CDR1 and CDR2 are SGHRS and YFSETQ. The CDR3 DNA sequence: TGCGCCAGCAGGGGTTCGGGTCCGAACACCGGGGAGCTGTTTTTT. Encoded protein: CASRGSGPNTGELFF.

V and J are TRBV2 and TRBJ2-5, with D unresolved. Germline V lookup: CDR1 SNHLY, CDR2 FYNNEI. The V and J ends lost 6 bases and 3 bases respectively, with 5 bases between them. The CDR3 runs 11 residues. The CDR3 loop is CASSFKETQYF. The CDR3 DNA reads TGTGCCAGCAGCTTCAAAGAGACCCAGTACTTC.

The DNA for the CDR3 is TGTGCCAGCAGCCGGGTAGGGAGCGCGCGATACAATGAGCAGTTCTTC. Translation gives CASSRVGSARYNEQFF. The V and J genes are TRBV7-2 and TRBJ2-1; D is possibly TRBD2 (5 bases). The V gene's germline CDR1 is SGHTA and CDR2 FQGNSA. V was clipped by 5 bases and J by 4 bases, with 18 bases between them. The CDR3 is made up of 16 amino acids. The complete variable domain, with remaining parts taken from reference TRBV7-2 and TRBJ2-1, reads GAGVSQSPSNKVTEKGKDVELRCDPISGHTALYWYRQSLGQGLEFLIYFQGNSAPDKSGLPSDRFSAERTGGSVSTLTIQRTQQEDSAVYLCASSRVGSARYNEQFFGPGTRLTVL.

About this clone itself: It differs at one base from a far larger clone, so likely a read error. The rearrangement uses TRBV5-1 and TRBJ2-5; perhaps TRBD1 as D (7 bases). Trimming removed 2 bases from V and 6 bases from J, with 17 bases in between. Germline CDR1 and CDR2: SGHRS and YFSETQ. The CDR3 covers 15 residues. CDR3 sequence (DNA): TGCGCCAGCAGCTTTGGAGGGGGCGTTCATCAGACCCAGTACTTC. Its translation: CASSFGGGVHQTQYF.

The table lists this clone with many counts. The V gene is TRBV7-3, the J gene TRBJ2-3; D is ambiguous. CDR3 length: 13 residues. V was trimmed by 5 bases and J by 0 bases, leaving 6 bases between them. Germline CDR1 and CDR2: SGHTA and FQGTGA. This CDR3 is CASSPASTDTQYF. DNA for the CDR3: TGTGCCAGCAGCCCGGCGAGCACAGATACGCAGTATTTT. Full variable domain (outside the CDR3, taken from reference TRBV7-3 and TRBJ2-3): GAGVSQTPSNKVTEKGKYVELRCDPISGHTALYWYRQSLGQGPEFLIYFQGTGAADDSGLPNDRFFAVRPEGSVSTLKIQRTERGDSAVYLCASSPASTDTQYFGPGTRLTVL.

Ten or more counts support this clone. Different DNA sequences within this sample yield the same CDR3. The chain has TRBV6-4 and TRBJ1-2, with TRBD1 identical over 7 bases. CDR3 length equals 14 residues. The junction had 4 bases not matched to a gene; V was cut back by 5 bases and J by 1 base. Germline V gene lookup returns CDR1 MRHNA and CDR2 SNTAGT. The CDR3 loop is CASSRDRSNYGYTF. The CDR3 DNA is TGTGCCAGCAGTCGGGACAGAAGTAACTATGGCTACACCTTC.

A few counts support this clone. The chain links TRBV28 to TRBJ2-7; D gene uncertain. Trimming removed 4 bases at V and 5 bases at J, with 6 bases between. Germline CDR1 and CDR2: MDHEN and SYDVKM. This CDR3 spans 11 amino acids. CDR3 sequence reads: CASSWSHEQYF. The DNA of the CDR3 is TGTGCCAGCAGTTGGAGTCACGAGCAGTACTTC.

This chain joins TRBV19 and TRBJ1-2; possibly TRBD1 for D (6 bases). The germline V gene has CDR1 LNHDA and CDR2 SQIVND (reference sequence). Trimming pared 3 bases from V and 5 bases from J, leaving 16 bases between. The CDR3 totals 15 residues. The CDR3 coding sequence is TGTGCCAGTAGTATCGACTGGACAGCTCAATATGGCTACACCTTC. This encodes CASSIDWTAQYGYTF.

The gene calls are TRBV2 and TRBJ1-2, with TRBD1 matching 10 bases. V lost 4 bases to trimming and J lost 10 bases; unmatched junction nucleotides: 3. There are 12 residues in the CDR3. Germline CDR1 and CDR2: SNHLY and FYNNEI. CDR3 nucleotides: TGTGCCAGCAGTGTGACAGGGGGCGACTACACCTTC. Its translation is CASSVTGGDYTF. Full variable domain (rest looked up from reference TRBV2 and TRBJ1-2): EPEVTQTPSHQVTQMGQEVILRCVPISNHLYFYWYRQILGQKVEFLVSFYNNEISEKSEIFDDQFSVERPDGSNFTLKIRSTKLEDSAMYFCASSVTGGDYTFGSGTRLTVV.

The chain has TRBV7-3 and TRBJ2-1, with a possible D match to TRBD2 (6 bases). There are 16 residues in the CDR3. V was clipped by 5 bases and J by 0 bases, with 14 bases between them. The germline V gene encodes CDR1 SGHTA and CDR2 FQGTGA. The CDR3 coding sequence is TGTGCCAGCAGCGCCACCGGGAGCTACTCCTACAATGAGCAGTTCTTC. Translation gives CASSATGSYSYNEQFF.

The CDR3 nucleotides read TGTGCCAGCAGCGTAGCTACGAATACTGAAGCTTTCTTT. Translated, it gives CASSVATNTEAFF. The chain employs TRBV9 and TRBJ1-1; D is uncertain. With 0 bases removed from V and 5 bases from J, the gap between germline ends came to 8 bases. Germline V gene data show CDR1 as SGDLS and CDR2 as YYNGEE. This CDR3 has 13 amino acids.

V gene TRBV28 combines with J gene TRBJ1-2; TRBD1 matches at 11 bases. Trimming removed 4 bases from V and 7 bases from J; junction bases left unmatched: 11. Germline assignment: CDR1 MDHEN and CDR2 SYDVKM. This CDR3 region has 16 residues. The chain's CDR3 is CASSSIWTGGAFGYTF. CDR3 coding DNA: TGTGCCAGCAGTTCCATTTGGACAGGGGGCGCATTTGGCTACACCTTC.

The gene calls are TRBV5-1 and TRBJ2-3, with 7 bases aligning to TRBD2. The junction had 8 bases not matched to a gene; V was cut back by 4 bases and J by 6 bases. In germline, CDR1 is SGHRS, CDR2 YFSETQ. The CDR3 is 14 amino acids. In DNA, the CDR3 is TGCGCCAGCAGCCAAGCTAGCGGCTGGGATACGCAGTATTTT. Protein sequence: CASSQASGWDTQYF.

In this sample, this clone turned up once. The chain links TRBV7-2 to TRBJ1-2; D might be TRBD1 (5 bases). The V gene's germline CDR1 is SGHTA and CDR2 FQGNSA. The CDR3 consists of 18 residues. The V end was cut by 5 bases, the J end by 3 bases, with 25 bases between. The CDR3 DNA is TGTGCCAGCAGCCCCAGCCTAACCCGGGACGTCCACCACTATGGCTACACCTTC. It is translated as CASSPSLTRDVHHYGYTF.

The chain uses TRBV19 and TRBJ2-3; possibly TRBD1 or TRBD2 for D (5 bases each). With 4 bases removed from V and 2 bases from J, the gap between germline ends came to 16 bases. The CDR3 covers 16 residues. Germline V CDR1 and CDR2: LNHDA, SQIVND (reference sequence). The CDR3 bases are TGTGCCAGTAGTACCCGGACCCGAGGGACCACAGATACGCAGTATTTT. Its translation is CASSTRTRGTTDTQYF. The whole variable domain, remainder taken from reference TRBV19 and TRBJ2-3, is DGGITQSPKYLFRKEGQNVTLSCEQNLNHDAMYWYRQDPGQGLRLIYYSQIVNDFQKGDIAEGYSVSREKKESFPLTVTSAQKNPTAFYLCASSTRTRGTTDTQYFGPGTRLTVL.

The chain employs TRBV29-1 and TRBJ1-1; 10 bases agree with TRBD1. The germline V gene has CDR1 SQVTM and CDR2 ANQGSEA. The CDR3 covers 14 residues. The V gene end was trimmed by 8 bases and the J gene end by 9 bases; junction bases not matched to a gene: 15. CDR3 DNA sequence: TGCAGCATATGGACAGGGGGAGGGATCTTCCAAGCTTTCTTT. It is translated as CSIWTGGGIFQAFF.

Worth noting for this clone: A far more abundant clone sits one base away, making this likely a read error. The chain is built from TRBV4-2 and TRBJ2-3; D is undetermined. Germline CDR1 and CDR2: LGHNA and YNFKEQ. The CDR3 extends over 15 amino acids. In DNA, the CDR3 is TGTGCCAGCAACCAAGAAAGTACAGCAACAGATACGCAGTATTTT. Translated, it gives CASNQESTATDTQYF.

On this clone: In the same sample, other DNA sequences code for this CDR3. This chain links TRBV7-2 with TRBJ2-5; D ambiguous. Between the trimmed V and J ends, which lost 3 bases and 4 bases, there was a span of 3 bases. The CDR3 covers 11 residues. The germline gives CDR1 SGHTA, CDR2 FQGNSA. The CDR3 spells CASSFLETQYF. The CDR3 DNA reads TGTGCCAGCAGCTTCTTAGAGACCCAGTACTTC.

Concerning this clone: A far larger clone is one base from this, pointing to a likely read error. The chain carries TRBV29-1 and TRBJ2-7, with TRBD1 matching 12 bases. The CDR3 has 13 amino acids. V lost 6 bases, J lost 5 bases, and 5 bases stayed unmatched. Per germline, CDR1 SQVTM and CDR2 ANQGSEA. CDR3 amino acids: CSVTGQGAHEQYF. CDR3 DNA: TGCAGCGTCACGGGACAGGGGGCTCACGAGCAGTACTTC.

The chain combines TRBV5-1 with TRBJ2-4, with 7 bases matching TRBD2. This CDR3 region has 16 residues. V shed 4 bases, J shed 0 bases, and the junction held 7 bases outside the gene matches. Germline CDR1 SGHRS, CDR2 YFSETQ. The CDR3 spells CASSLSSGLAKNIQYF. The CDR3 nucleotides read TGCGCCAGCAGCCTTTCTAGCGGCCTAGCCAAAAACATTCAGTACTTC.

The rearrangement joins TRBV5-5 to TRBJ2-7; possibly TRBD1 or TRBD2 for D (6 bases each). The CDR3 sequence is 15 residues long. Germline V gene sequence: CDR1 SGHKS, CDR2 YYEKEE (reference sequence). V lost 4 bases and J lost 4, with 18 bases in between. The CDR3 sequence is CASSPRGGTPYEQYF. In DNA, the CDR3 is TGTGCCAGCAGCCCTCGAGGGGGGACGCCTTACGAGCAGTACTTC.

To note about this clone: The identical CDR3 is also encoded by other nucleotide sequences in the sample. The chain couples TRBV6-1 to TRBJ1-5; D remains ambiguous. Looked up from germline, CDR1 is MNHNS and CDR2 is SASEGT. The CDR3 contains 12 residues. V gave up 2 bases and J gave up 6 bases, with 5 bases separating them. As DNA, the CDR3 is TGTGCCAGCAGTGAATGGGGTCAGCCCCAGCATTTT. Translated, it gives CASSEWGQPQHF.

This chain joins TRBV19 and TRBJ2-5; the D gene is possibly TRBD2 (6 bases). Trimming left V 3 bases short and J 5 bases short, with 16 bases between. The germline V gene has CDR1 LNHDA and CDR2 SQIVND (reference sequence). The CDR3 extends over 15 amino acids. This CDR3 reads CASSIGGVLRETQYF. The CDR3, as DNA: TGTGCCAGTAGTATTGGAGGGGTCTTGAGGGAGACCCAGTACTTC.

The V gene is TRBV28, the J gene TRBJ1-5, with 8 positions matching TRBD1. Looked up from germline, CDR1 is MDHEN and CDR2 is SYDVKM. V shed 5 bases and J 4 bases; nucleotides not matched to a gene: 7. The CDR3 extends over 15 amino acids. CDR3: CASSRLGQGNQPQHF. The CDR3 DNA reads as TGTGCCAGCAGTCGACTCGGACAGGGAAATCAGCCCCAGCATTTT.

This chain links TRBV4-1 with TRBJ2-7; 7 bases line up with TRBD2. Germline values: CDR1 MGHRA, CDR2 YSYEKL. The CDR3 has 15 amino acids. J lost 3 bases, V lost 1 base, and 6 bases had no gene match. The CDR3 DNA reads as TGCGCCAGCAGCCAAGGGGGTGGACTAGTCTACGAGCAGTACTTC. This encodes CASSQGGGLVYEQYF.